One and the same sample provided the 14 T cell receptor beta chains below, sequenced in a study of shared clonotypes between healthy human individuals. The data were produced by immunoSEQ multiplex PCR, yet TCRdb's version contains in-frame clones alone and is incomplete. The sample has 490,000 or so clones, 70% to 80% seen once. Material for sequencing was PBMCs. The origin of the receptors is a woman aged 35 to 49 in good health. Some clones in this sample may be carry-over from other donors' samples.

Of note for this clone: A read error likely explains this, since a far larger clone differs by one base. V and J are TRBV4-1 and TRBJ2-7; D might be TRBD1 or TRBD2, each matching 5 bases. This CDR3 has 13 residues. V lost 6 bases, J lost 6 bases, and 15 bases lay in between. Germline V gives CDR1 MGHRA, CDR2 YSYEKL. CDR3 sequence (DNA): TGCGCCAGCAGAAGGGACCTCAATCCCGAGCAGTACTTC. This encodes CASRRDLNPEQYF.

This clone was counted between two and nine times. The V and J genes are TRBV6-6 and TRBJ1-1; TRBD1 agrees at 7 bases. The CDR3 extends over 15 amino acids. V lost 2 bases and J lost 1; bases outside the gene matches: 4. CDR1 is MNHNY and CDR2 is SVGAGI in the germline V gene (reference sequence). In nucleotides, the CDR3 is TGTGCCAGCAGTTACGGGGACAGTTCGAACACTGAAGCTTTCTTT. Translation: CASSYGDSSNTEAFF.

This clone occurred once. The rearrangement joins TRBV5-1 to TRBJ2-1, with 13 bases identical to TRBD2. With 4 bases clipped from V and 1 base from J, the junction kept 5 bases outside the gene matches. The CDR3 covers 17 residues. The germline V gene has CDR1 SGHRS and CDR2 YFSETQ. The CDR3 DNA is TGCGCCAGCAGCACAGGACTAGCGGGAGTATCCTACAATGAGCAGTTCTTC. This sequence encodes CASSTGLAGVSYNEQFF.

This clone was observed a few times. The chain carries TRBV7-9 and TRBJ2-5, with D uncertain. Looked up from germline, CDR1 is SEHNR and CDR2 is FQNEAQ (reference sequence). CDR3 length: 14 amino acids. Trimming left V 4 bases short and J 2 bases short, with 11 bases between. The CDR3 nucleotides read TGTGCCAGCAGCTGGGGTTCTGGGCAAGAGACCCAGTACTTC. It codes for CASSWGSGQETQYF.

V is TRBV5-8 and J is TRBJ2-2, with D possibly being TRBD1 or TRBD2 (5 bases each). Germline V gives CDR1 SGHTS, CDR2 YDEGEE. V was pared by 3 bases and J by 3 bases, with 12 bases between. This CDR3 is 15 amino acids long. CDR3 in DNA: TGTGCCAGCAGCTCACCGGGACGGTACACCGGGGAGCTGTTTTTT. It encodes CASSSPGRYTGELFF.

This clone has just one count. The V and J genes are TRBV5-1 and TRBJ2-7, with a possible D match to TRBD1 (6 bases). V gave up 0 bases and J gave up 7 bases, with 14 bases separating them. The CDR3 contains 14 residues. Per germline, CDR1 SGHRS and CDR2 YFSETQ. The CDR3 loop reads CASSLVGERGEQYF. The CDR3, as DNA: TGCGCCAGCAGCTTGGTCGGGGAAAGGGGGGAGCAGTACTTC.

This clone appeared a few times. One end of the junction fails to match germline, which may point to a read error. The chain couples TRBV7-7 to TRBJ2-5; D unresolved. CDR3 length equals 14 residues. Per germline, CDR1 SSHAT and CDR2 FNYEAQ (reference sequence). The CDR3 DNA is TGTGCTAGCAGCTTGCTGCCCACAGTGGAGACCCAGTACTTC. Amino acid sequence: CASSLLPTVETQYF.

The rearrangement joins TRBV6-1 to TRBJ1-5, with unresolved D. From germline, CDR1 is MNHNS and CDR2 SASEGT. V lost 2 bases and J lost 3, with 5 bases in between. The CDR3 sequence is 13 residues long. The CDR3: CASSEHLNQPQHF. The CDR3 nucleotides read TGTGCCAGCAGTGAACACCTCAATCAGCCCCAGCATTTT.

Concerning this clone itself: Distinct nucleotide sequences in the sample also encode this CDR3. This rearrangement joins TRBV29-1 to TRBJ2-7; TRBD2 matches 8 bases. Unmatched junction bases numbered 4, after V lost 4 bases and J lost 2 bases. Per the germline V gene, CDR1 is SQVTM and CDR2 is ANQGSEA. CDR3 length equals 13 residues. The CDR3 DNA follows: TGCAGCGTTGTTCTAGCGGGCGCCTACGAGCAGTACTTC. It specifies CSVVLAGAYEQYF.

The genes are TRBV19 and TRBJ2-7; 8 bases are a match to TRBD1. Trimming cost V 10 bases and J 6 bases; bases outside gene matches: 8. The CDR3 length is 12 residues. Germline loops: CDR1 LNHDA, CDR2 SQIVND (reference sequence). CDR3 protein: CANYRGVGEQYF. The CDR3 bases are TGTGCCAATTACAGGGGGGTTGGCGAGCAGTACTTC.

The chain joins TRBV5-1 to TRBJ1-1; D is unclear. V dropped 0 bases and J dropped 6 bases, with 9 bases sitting between them. The CDR3 has 13 amino acids. Germline values: CDR1 SGHRS, CDR2 YFSETQ. The CDR3, as DNA: TGCGCCAGCAGCTTGGTGACGGGCGCTGAAGCTTTCTTT. Translated, it gives CASSLVTGAEAFF.

Many counts were recorded for this clone. CDR3 coding DNA: TGTGCCAGCAGTTTGACGGGTAGCGGGAGGGTCGGTTACAATGAGCAGTTCTTC. Protein sequence: CASSLTGSGRVGYNEQFF. The rearrangement uses TRBV28 and TRBJ2-1, with TRBD2 matching over 11 bases. The CDR3 spans 18 residues. The trim removed 3 bases at V and 4 bases at J, leaving 11 bases unmatched. The germline gives CDR1 MDHEN, CDR2 SYDVKM.

The rearrangement links TRBV7-6 to TRBJ2-1; 8 bases map to TRBD2. V dropped 1 base and J dropped 9; count of bases not matched to a gene: 8. Germline-derived CDR1 and CDR2 are SGHVS and FNYEAQ. This CDR3 region has 15 residues. The CDR3 nucleotides are TGTGCCAGCAGCTTAGGGTCCCTAGCGGGTTTTGAGCAGTTCTTC. Its translation is CASSLGSLAGFEQFF.

The chain uses TRBV14 and TRBJ1-1; TRBD1 is a possible D gene (5 bases). V shed 0 bases and J shed 7 bases, with 9 bases lying between them. Germline-derived CDR1 and CDR2 are SGHDN and FVKESK. The CDR3 runs to 13 residues. CDR3 sequence (DNA): TGTGCCAGCAGCCAAGATCTCCAGGGTGAAGCTTTCTTT. Its translation is CASSQDLQGEAFF.